This T cell receptor (beta chain) was recorded in a study of T cells in Graves' hyperthyroidism and ophthalmopathy (dated by TCRdb to between 2017 and 2020). General notes on the study: Peripheral blood was sampled at the time of initial diagnosis, prior to any treatment. To identify TCR V-J signatures that set the groups apart, the researchers used a discovery cohort of 100 patients, made up of 40 to 45 with Graves' ophthalmopathy and some 58 with stable Graves' hyperthyroidism. Whether ophthalmopathy could be predicted prospectively was tested in an independent validation cohort made up of roughly 19 hyperthyroidism patients plus 17 patients who later progressed to ophthalmopathy. The 75 to 100 discovery patients were randomly split 7:3 into training and test sets. In several Graves' hyperthyroidism patients, the study also compared T-cell repertoires from thyroid tissue with T-cell repertoires from blood. Following sampling, methimazole starting at 30 mg daily was given to hyperthyroidism patients, and high-dose intravenous methylprednisolone was given to ophthalmopathy patients. The paper describes TCR Vbeta CDR3 sequencing of fewer than 150 peripheral blood samples, made up of under 50 ophthalmopathy patients, approximately 76 hyperthyroidism patients and about 17 progressor patients. Overall study outcomes, separate from this receptor: No statistical method was used to set the sample size in advance, and investigators knew the group allocation. In cross-validation, a model built on a 13 V-J signature told ophthalmopathy apart from stable hyperthyroidism with 85% to 90% sensitivity and around 84% specificity, and in testing the same model reached 80%/75%. In validation, the model predicted progression to ophthalmopathy with approximately 71% sensitivity and roughly 75% specificity, a median of about six months before onset. Most expanded thyroid clonotypes (frequency above 0.001) were also found in blood, which suggests that blood repertoires may mirror thyroid immune responses.

TCR beta CDR3 regions were amplified from RNA transcripts. For the first round of RT-PCR on the TCR CDR3, the HTBI primer set was used together with the Qiagen OneStep RT-PCR kit. A second multiplex PCR round built the libraries, followed by size selection and purification. Paired-end sequencing of the libraries was performed with 100 bp reads on an Illumina HiSeq2000. The original methods were these. SOAPnuke was used to process the raw data, throwing out any read that contained adapters or uncalled bases, had a mean Phred below 15, or lacked an exact constant-primer or identifier match. High-quality paired reads were merged with COPE v1.2.5, and unique nucleotide sequences were defined as clonotypes. Clonotypes were aligned to IMGT TRBV, TRBD and TRBJ reference segments using MiTCR v1.1. The analysis was restricted to V-J combinations with a frequency above 0.0001, which together covered just over 99% of the repertoires. A TCS score was defined as the ratio between F50 (clonal expansion) and ExV (chaos), using BLOSUM62-based TCRdist between CDR3 peptides within each V-J. Welch's t-statistics and random forest reduced around 510 V-J features to 13, which were used in a naive Bayes classifier (R e1071). TCRdb reran the public reads through fastp at Q25 and MiXCR, keeping productive beta chains. Records with the same CDR3 protein are collapsed into one entry carrying the most frequent genes and DNA. The V and J calls, along with clone size, are taken from TCRdb and not from the paper's own processing. A total of roughly 96,000 distinct CDR3 sequences appear in this sample, under 65% of them only once. 27% of the sample rests with the top ten.

Stable Graves' hyperthyroidism was defined as the absence of progression to ophthalmopathy over 18 months of follow-up. The hyperthyroidism patients were between 18 and 65 years old and newly diagnosed, with a disease duration of less than 2 months. The study excluded patients with uncontrolled infections, other autoimmune diseases, pregnancy or lactation. Diagnoses were established on the basis of clinical symptoms, serum thyroxine and TRAb, thyroid ultrasound, and orbital computed tomography. Ficoll-Paque density gradient centrifugation was used to isolate PBMCs from about 10 ml of fresh peripheral blood. Total RNA was extracted using Trizol reagent, and RNA quality was assessed on an Agilent 2100 Bioanalyzer. This clonotype was detected only a few times. Its recognized antigen is unknown. Per-nucleotide qualities are absent, and no much larger clonotype sits a single base away. Here V drops 6 bases and J drops 3 bases, and the junction holds 8 bases not matched to any gene. For CDR1 and CDR2, the germline V gene lists MGHRA and YSYEKL. Spanning cysteine to phenylalanine, the CDR3 consists of 16 amino acids. CDR3 DNA only is kept here, 48 bases in frame from base 1.

The receptor comes from a woman between 35 and 50 years old with Graves' hyperthyroidism. The sample was blood. The chain uses TRBV4-1 and TRBJ2-7; the central 13 bases match TRBD2. The DNA sequence reads TGCGCCAGCAGACCCGGGACTAGCGGGAATCACTACGAGCAGTACTTC. Its amino acids are CASRPGTSGNHYEQYF.